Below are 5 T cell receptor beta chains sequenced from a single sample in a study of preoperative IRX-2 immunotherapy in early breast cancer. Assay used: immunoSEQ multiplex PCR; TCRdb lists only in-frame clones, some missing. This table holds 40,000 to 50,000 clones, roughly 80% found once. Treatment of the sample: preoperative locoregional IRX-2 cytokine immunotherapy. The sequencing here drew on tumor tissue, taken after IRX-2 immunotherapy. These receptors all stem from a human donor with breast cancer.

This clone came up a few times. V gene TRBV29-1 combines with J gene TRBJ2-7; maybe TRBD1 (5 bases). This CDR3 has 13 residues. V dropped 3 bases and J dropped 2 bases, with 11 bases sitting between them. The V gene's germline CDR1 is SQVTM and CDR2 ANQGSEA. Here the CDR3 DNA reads TGCAGCGTTGATGTTGGGGCCCCCTACGAGCAGTACTTC. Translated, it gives CSVDVGAPYEQYF.

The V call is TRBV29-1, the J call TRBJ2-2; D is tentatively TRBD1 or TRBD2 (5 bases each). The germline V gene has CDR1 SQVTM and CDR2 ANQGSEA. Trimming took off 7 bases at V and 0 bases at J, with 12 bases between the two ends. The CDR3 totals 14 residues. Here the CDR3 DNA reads TGCAGCGCCCTGGGGGAGTCGAACACCGGGGAGCTGTTTTTT. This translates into CSALGESNTGELFF.

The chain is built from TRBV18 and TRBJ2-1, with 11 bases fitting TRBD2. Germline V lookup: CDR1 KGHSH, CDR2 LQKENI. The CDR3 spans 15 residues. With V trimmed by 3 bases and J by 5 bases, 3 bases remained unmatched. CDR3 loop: CASSPRLAGHNEQFF. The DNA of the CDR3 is TGTGCCAGCTCACCCCGACTAGCGGGGCACAATGAGCAGTTCTTC.

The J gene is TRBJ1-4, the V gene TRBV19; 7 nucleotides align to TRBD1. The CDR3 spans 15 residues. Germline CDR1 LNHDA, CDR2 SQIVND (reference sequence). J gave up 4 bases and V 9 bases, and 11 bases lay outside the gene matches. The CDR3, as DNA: TGTGCCAGCCGGAGAATGGGACAGCTTAATGAAAAACTGTTTTTT. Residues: CASRRMGQLNEKLFF.

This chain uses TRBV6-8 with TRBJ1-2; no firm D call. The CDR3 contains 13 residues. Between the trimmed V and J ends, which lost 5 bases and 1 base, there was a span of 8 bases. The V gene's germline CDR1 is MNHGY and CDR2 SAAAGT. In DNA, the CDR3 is TGTGCCAGCAGTGTGGCAGATAACTATGGCTACACCTTC. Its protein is CASSVADNYGYTF.